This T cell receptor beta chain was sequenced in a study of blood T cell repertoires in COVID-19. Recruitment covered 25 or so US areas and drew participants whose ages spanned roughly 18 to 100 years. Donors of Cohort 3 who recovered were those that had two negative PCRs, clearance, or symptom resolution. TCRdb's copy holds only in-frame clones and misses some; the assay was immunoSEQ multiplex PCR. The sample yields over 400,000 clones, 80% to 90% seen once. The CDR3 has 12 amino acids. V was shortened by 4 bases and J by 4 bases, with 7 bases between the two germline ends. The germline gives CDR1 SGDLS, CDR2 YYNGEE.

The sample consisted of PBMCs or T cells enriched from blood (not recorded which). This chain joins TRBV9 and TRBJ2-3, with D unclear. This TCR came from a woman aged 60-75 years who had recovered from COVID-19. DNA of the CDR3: TGTGCCAGCAGCAGGAGCTCAGATACGCAGTATTTT. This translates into CASSRSSDTQYF.